The sequence of this T cell receptor (beta chain) was determined in a study of T cells in Graves' hyperthyroidism and ophthalmopathy. V shed 5 bases and J shed 0 bases, with 20 bases lying between them. The CDR3 has 18 residues. The germline gives CDR1 SGHAT, CDR2 FQNNGV. Uncontrolled infection, other autoimmune disease, pregnancy or lactation disqualified patients from enrolment. This clonotype was observed at least ten times. The target antigen is unknown. TCR beta CDR3 regions were amplified from RNA transcripts. TCR CDR3 regions were first amplified by RT-PCR with HTBI primers. TCRdb re-called the multiplex PCR reads with MiXCR, one entry per CDR3 protein. The sample holds 550,000 to 800,000 distinct CDR3 sequences, around 16% seen once. Study outcomes and limitations: Most clonotypes expanded in the thyroid (above 0.001) were also present in blood.

The chain recombines TRBV11-2 with TRBJ1-3; a possible D gene is TRBD1 (5 bases). The receptor comes from a man aged 50-60 years with Graves' hyperthyroidism. Source material: blood. The CDR3 sequence: CASSPTWLGASSGNTIYF. The CDR3, as DNA: TGTGCCAGCAGCCCCACGTGGCTAGGGGCCAGCTCTGGAAACACCATATATTTT.